The TCR beta chain described here comes from a study of blood T cell repertoires in COVID-19. On the study more broadly: Acute and convalescent COVID-19 samples came from the United States, Italy and Spain.

The CDR3 has 12 residues. Germline V lookup: CDR1 GTSNPN, CDR2 SVGIG (reference sequence). V was trimmed by 5 bases and J by 10 bases, leaving 12 bases between them. The Seattle patients, enrolled during active infection, were followed longitudinally. Sequencing used immunoSEQ multiplex PCR; TCRdb keeps in-frame clones, though not all of them. The sample lists 75,000 to 85,000 clones, approximately 85% occurring once. The chain recombines TRBV30 with TRBJ2-6, with D possibly TRBD1 on 6 matching bases. The sequence was collected from a man in his 60s with COVID-19, enrolled during active disease. Sequenced material: peripheral blood. CDR3 protein: CAWGDTGNVLTF. The DNA of the CDR3 is TGTGCCTGGGGGGACACGGGTAACGTCCTGACTTTC.